These T cell receptor beta chains were read from a single sample in a study of cytomegalovirus exposure and HLA in healthy donors. Clones were read by immunoSEQ multiplex PCR, and TCRdb kept only the in-frame ones, dropping some. The sample has 120,000 or so clones, 75% to 90% seen once. The sample was PBMCs. Receptors were obtained from a man aged 18 to 29 in good health and CMV-seropositive. The CDR3 runs from the conserved cysteine through the conserved F or W. Each record gives: CDR3 protein, CDR3 DNA, V gene, clone size, J gene, D gene. The D gene is left open where the match is weak. Expanded clones get a size class; other rows say once, few or many, or leave the size out.

cdr3_aa: CASRSGTGAYEQYF; cdr3_nt: TGTGCCAGCAGATCCGGGACAGGTGCCTACGAGCAGTACTTC; v_call: TRBV2; clone_size: .; j_call: TRBJ2-7; d_call: TRBD1
cdr3_aa: CASSPTVELSPLHF; cdr3_nt: TGTGCCAGCTCACCGACAGTGGAGCTTTCACCCCTCCACTTT; v_call: TRBV18; clone_size: .; j_call: TRBJ1-6; d_call: .
cdr3_aa: CASSGDRGQGYTF; cdr3_nt: TGTGCCAGCAGTGGAGACAGGGGGCAAGGCTACACCTTC; v_call: TRBV27; clone_size: .; j_call: TRBJ1-2; d_call: TRBD1
cdr3_aa: CASSLTQGNNSPLHF; cdr3_nt: TGTGCCAGCAGCTTAACACAGGGAAATAATTCACCCCTCCACTTT; v_call: TRBV5-4; clone_size: .; j_call: TRBJ1-6; d_call: .
cdr3_aa: CASSLGLAGETQYF; cdr3_nt: TGTGCCAGCAGCTTGGGGCTAGCCGGGGAGACCCAGTACTTC; v_call: TRBV5-4; clone_size: .; j_call: TRBJ2-5; d_call: .
cdr3_aa: CASSDRDRGAPYEQYF; cdr3_nt: TGTGCCAGCAGTGACCGGGACAGGGGGGCCCCCTACGAGCAGTACTTC; v_call: TRBV6-1; clone_size: .; j_call: TRBJ2-7; d_call: TRBD1
cdr3_aa: CASSAPGQGGNGYTF; cdr3_nt: TGTGCCAGCTCAGCACCGGGACAGGGAGGGAATGGCTACACCTTC; v_call: TRBV18; clone_size: .; j_call: TRBJ1-2; d_call: TRBD1
cdr3_aa: CASMSTAPSYEQYF; cdr3_nt: TGTGCCAGCATGTCGACAGCCCCTTCCTACGAGCAGTACTTC; v_call: TRBV28; clone_size: .; j_call: TRBJ2-7; d_call: .
cdr3_aa: CASSSTGRGRGTEAFF; cdr3_nt: TGTGCCAGCAGCTCAACCGGGCGGGGGAGGGGCACTGAAGCTTTCTTT; v_call: TRBV13; clone_size: .; j_call: TRBJ1-1; d_call: .
cdr3_aa: CASSAGGSSYNEQFF; cdr3_nt: TGTGCCAGCAGCGCGGGGGGATCCTCCTACAATGAGCAGTTCTTC; v_call: TRBV9; clone_size: .; j_call: TRBJ2-1; d_call: TRBD2
cdr3_aa: CASSSGQGSYNEQFF; cdr3_nt: TGTGCCAGCAGTTCGGGACAGGGTTCCTACAATGAGCAGTTCTTC; v_call: TRBV2; clone_size: .; j_call: TRBJ2-1; d_call: TRBD1
cdr3_aa: CASSLIRTGLSLGEAFF; cdr3_nt: TGTGCCAGCTCACTCATTCGGACAGGGCTAAGTTTGGGTGAAGCTTTCTTT; v_call: TRBV18; clone_size: .; j_call: TRBJ1-1; d_call: TRBD1
cdr3_aa: CASSSGQRNQPQHF; cdr3_nt: TGTGCCAGCAGTTCGGGACAGAGAAATCAGCCCCAGCATTTT; v_call: TRBV28; clone_size: .; j_call: TRBJ1-5; d_call: TRBD1
cdr3_aa: CASGGARGRYEQYF; cdr3_nt: TGTGCCAGCGGAGGAGCGAGGGGGCGCTACGAGCAGTACTTC; v_call: TRBV2; clone_size: .; j_call: TRBJ2-7; d_call: TRBD1
cdr3_aa: CASSLGGSPGANVLTF; cdr3_nt: TGTGCCAGCAGCCTCGGCGGGTCGCCTGGGGCCAACGTCCTGACTTTC; v_call: TRBV5-6; clone_size: once; j_call: TRBJ2-6; d_call: .
cdr3_aa: CASGRDRDHEQYF; cdr3_nt: TGTGCTAGTGGTCGGGACAGGGACCACGAGCAGTACTTC; v_call: TRBV12-5; clone_size: .; j_call: TRBJ2-7; d_call: TRBD1
cdr3_aa: CATSRVANQPQHF; cdr3_nt: TGTGCCACCAGCAGAGTTGCGAATCAGCCCCAGCATTTT; v_call: TRBV15; clone_size: few; j_call: TRBJ1-5; d_call: .